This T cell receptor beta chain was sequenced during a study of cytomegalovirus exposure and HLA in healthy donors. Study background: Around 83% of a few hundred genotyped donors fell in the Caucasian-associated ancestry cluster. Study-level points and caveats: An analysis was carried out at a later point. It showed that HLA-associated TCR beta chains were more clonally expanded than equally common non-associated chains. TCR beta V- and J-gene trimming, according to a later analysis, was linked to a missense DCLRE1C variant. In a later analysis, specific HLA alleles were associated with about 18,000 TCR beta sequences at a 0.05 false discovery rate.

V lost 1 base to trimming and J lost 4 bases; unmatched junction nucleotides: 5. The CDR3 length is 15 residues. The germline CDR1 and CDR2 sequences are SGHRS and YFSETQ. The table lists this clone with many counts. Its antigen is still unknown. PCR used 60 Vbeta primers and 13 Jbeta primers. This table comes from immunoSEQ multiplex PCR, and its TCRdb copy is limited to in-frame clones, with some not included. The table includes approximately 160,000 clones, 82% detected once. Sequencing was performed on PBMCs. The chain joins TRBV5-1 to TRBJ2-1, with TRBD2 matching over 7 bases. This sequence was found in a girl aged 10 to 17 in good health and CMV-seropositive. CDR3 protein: CASSLPRERYNEQFF. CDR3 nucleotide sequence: TGCGCCAGCAGCTTGCCGCGGGAGCGTTACAATGAGCAGTTCTTC. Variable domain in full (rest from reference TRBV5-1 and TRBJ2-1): KAGVTQTPRYLIKTRGQQVTLSCSPISGHRSVSWYQQTPGQGLQFLFEYFSETQRNKGNFPGRFSGRQFSNSRSEMNVSTLELGDSALYLCASSLPRERYNEQFFGPGTRLTVL.